This T cell receptor beta chain stems from a study of cytomegalovirus exposure and HLA in healthy donors. The V end lost 7 bases, the J end lost 6 bases, and 13 bases lay between the germline ends. The length of the CDR3 is 13 residues. Germline-derived CDR1 and CDR2 are SNHLY and FYNNEI. Here immunoSEQ multiplex PCR was the method, and the copy in TCRdb shows in-frame clones only, minus some. The table lists around 71,000 clones, roughly 94% of them singletons. The chain couples TRBV2 to TRBJ1-5, with a tentative D call TRBD1 (5 bases). The clonotype was recovered from a man younger than 30 in good health and CMV-seropositive. Sample: PBMCs. The CDR3 sequence: CASTSGGAQPQHF. The CDR3 DNA follows: TGTGCCAGCACTTCGGGGGGTGCTCAGCCCCAGCATTTT.